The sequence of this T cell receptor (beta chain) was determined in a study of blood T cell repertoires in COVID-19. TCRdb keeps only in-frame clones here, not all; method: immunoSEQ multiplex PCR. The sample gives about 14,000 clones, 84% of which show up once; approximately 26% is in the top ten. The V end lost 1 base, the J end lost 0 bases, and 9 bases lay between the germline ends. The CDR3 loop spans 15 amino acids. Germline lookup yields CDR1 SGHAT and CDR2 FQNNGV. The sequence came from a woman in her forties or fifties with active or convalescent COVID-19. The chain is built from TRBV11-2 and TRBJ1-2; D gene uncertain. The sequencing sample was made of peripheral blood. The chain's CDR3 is CASSLVGQANYGYTF. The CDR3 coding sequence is TGTGCCAGCAGCTTAGTAGGCCAGGCTAACTATGGCTACACCTTC.